This passage covers 14 T cell receptor beta chains from one sample sequenced in a study of response to subunit inactivated influenza vaccine. In TCRdb, the RT-PCR reads were re-called with MiXCR into one record per CDR3 protein. Seen here are roughly 500,000 distinct CDR3 sequences, about 17% observed once, and the top ten hold approximately 3%. The sequencing here drew on CD4+ T cells sorted from PBMCs, taken about 23 months after vaccination. The source of these receptors is a man aged 45-69 years who received an inactivated influenza vaccine.

V is TRBV9 and J is TRBJ2-3, with D uncertain. The V end was cut by 0 bases, the J end by 1 base, with 9 bases between. This CDR3 has 15 residues. Per germline, CDR1 SGDLS and CDR2 YYNGEE. CDR3 protein: CASSVAGTRTDTQYF. The CDR3 DNA reads TGTGCCAGCAGCGTAGCGGGCACCCGCACAGATACGCAGTATTTT.

This clonotype came up many times. The chain joins TRBV24-1 to TRBJ2-7; 7 nucleotides agree with TRBD1. Trimming cost V 6 bases and J 6 bases; bases outside gene matches: 7. The CDR3 runs 13 residues. Per the germline V gene, CDR1 is KGHDR and CDR2 is SFDVKD. CDR3 nucleotides: TGTGCCACCAGTCAACAGGGGAACTTCGAGCAGTACTTC. This codes for CATSQQGNFEQYF.

This clonotype came up a few times. This chain uses TRBV20-1 with TRBJ2-5; 10 bases match TRBD2. V dropped 6 bases and J dropped 1; count of bases not matched to a gene: 8. The CDR3 is 15 amino acids. Germline V lookup: CDR1 DFQATT, CDR2 SNEGSKA (reference sequence). CDR3 loop: CSAFPRTSGQETQYF. The CDR3 bases are TGCAGTGCCTTTCCTCGGACTAGCGGCCAAGAGACCCAGTACTTC.

The V call is TRBV6-1, the J call TRBJ2-2; 8 bases map to TRBD1. The germline gives CDR1 MNHNS, CDR2 SASEGT. CDR3 length: 16 residues. After removal of 2 bases from V and 3 bases from J, the junction contained 5 bases not matched to a gene. CDR3 loop: CASSETPGQDTGELFF. In DNA, the CDR3 is TGTGCCAGCAGTGAAACCCCGGGACAGGACACCGGGGAGCTGTTTTTT.

This clonotype has only one observation. The rearrangement uses TRBV4-3 and TRBJ1-1; no firm D call. The V and J ends lost 5 bases and 4 bases respectively, with 14 bases between them. The germline CDR1 and CDR2 sequences are LGHNA and YSLEER. This CDR3 has 14 residues. This chain's CDR3 is CASSIAWVGTEAFF. The CDR3 DNA reads as TGCGCCAGCAGCATTGCCTGGGTCGGCACTGAAGCTTTCTTT.

This chain links TRBV20-1 with TRBJ2-5, with D tentatively TRBD1 (6 bases). CDR3 length equals 12 residues. Trimming took off 2 bases at V and 5 bases at J, with 9 bases between the two ends. Germline CDR1 and CDR2: DFQATT and SNEGSKA (reference sequence). CDR3 sequence: CSARQGWETQYF. For the CDR3, the DNA is TGCAGTGCTAGACAGGGGTGGGAGACCCAGTACTTC.

J is TRBJ1-1 and V is TRBV28; no reliable D call. CDR1 and CDR2 (germline): MDHEN, SYDVKM. V was clipped by 5 bases and J by 1 base, with 17 bases between them. The CDR3 contains 16 residues. As DNA, the CDR3 is TGTGCCAGCAGTCCCTATCCCGGACGTGAGAACACTGAAGCTTTCTTT. This sequence encodes CASSPYPGRENTEAFF.

There are a few counts of this clonotype. The rearrangement links TRBV29-1 to TRBJ2-5; D is undetermined. Germline assignment: CDR1 SQVTM and CDR2 ANQGSEA. CDR3 length: 10 amino acids. V was trimmed by 8 bases and J by 5 bases, leaving 9 bases between them. The CDR3, as DNA: TGCAGCTCCGGGCGGGAGACCCAGTACTTC. Amino acid sequence: CSSGRETQYF.

This CDR3 reads CASSLVSGRQGYTF. As DNA, the CDR3 is TGTGCCAGCAGCTTAGTTTCAGGGCGACAGGGCTACACCTTC. The gene calls are TRBV7-9 and TRBJ1-2, with a possible D match to TRBD1 (5 bases). Germline loops: CDR1 SEHNR, CDR2 FQNEAQ (reference sequence). There are 14 residues in the CDR3. Trimming cost V 1 base and J 8 bases, with 14 bases left between them. Full variable domain (outside the CDR3, taken from reference TRBV7-9 and TRBJ1-2): DTGVSQNPRHKITKRGQNVTFRCDPISEHNRLYWYRQTLGQGPEFLTYFQNEAQLEKSRLLSDRFSAERPKGSFSTLEIQRTEQGDSAMYLCASSLVSGRQGYTFGSGTRLTVV.

This clonotype was found many times. The rearrangement uses TRBV29-1 and TRBJ2-7; 10 bases agree with TRBD1. Germline assignment: CDR1 SQVTM and CDR2 ANQGSEA. CDR3 length: 13 amino acids. V was clipped by 6 bases and J by 6 bases; unmatched bases: 8. Here the CDR3 reads CSVNSGTGAEQYF. The CDR3 region has the DNA TGCAGCGTAAACTCCGGGACAGGGGCCGAGCAGTACTTC.

The J gene is TRBJ2-6, the V gene TRBV6-2 or TRBV6-3; no clear D. V was trimmed by 3 bases and J by 2 bases, leaving 17 bases between them. Germline loops: CDR1 MNHEY, CDR2 SVGEGT. The CDR3 consists of 18 residues. The CDR3 loop reads CASSYGKGFLPGANVLTF. The CDR3 coding sequence is TGTGCCAGCAGTTATGGTAAAGGGTTCCTACCTGGGGCCAACGTCCTGACTTTC.

This clonotype was observed a single time. The chain employs TRBV20-1 and TRBJ2-2; TRBD1 agrees at 8 bases. Germline CDR1 and CDR2: DFQATT and SNEGSKA (reference sequence). Trimming at V came to 0 bases and at J to 8 bases, leaving 11 bases not matched to a gene. The CDR3 has 16 amino acids. CDR3 in amino acids: CSARDVRQGQKGELFF. The DNA for the CDR3 is TGCAGTGCTAGAGATGTGAGACAGGGGCAGAAGGGGGAGCTGTTTTTT.

The chain joins TRBV2 to TRBJ2-7; D is uncertain. The germline gives CDR1 SNHLY, CDR2 FYNNEI. This CDR3 is 12 amino acids long. Trimming left V 3 bases short and J 4 bases short, with 7 bases between. This CDR3 is CASSELKYEQYF. CDR3 nucleotide sequence: TGTGCCAGCAGTGAGCTAAAATACGAGCAGTACTTC.

This clonotype has a handful of counts. V usage is TRBV7-2 and J usage is TRBJ1-1, with a weak D call TRBD1 (5 bases). Germline CDR1 SGHTA, CDR2 FQGNSA. V was pared by 2 bases and J by 0 bases, with 10 bases between. The length of the CDR3 is 15 residues. The DNA for the CDR3 is TGTGCCAGCAGCTTACAGGGAATGATGAACACTGAAGCTTTCTTT. Protein: CASSLQGMMNTEAFF.